What follows are 21 T cell receptor beta chains derived from one specimen sequenced in a study of T-cell reconstitution after alpha-beta-depleted transplantation in children. TCRbeta library construction was performed incorporating unique molecular identifiers. MiXCR was run by TCRdb on the PCR reads, yielding one entry per CDR3 protein. The sample consists of hundreds of thousands of distinct CDR3 sequences, around 10% of them appearing once. The sequenced sample was peripheral blood, obtained 180 days after TCRalphabeta/CD19-depleted stem cell transplant. These receptors were collected from a male patient aged 2 to 9 who had a stem cell transplant for chronic granulomatous disease, so the T cells may come from the graft donor.

The chain employs TRBV5-1 and TRBJ2-1, with 11 bases fitting TRBD2. Germline values: CDR1 SGHRS, CDR2 YFSETQ. This CDR3 comprises 15 residues. Germline trimming cut 0 bases from V and 6 bases from J; bases unmatched to any gene: 2. The CDR3 sequence: CASSLGGLAGNEQFF. The CDR3 DNA sequence: TGCGCCAGCAGCTTGGGCGGACTAGCGGGCAATGAGCAGTTCTTC.

Ten or more counts support this clonotype. V usage is TRBV12-5 and J usage is TRBJ2-5; maybe TRBD1 (5 bases). The germline V and J ends were trimmed by 1 base and 1 base, with 19 bases remaining between them. CDR1 and CDR2 from the germline V gene are LGHNT and FRNRAP. The CDR3 is 18 amino acids. Written as DNA, the CDR3 is TGTGCTAGTGGTTTGGATTTAGGGGTCAGCTACACCCAAGAGACCCAGTACTTC. Translated, it gives CASGLDLGVSYTQETQYF. Together with reference TRBV12-5 and TRBJ2-5, the CDR3 gives the full variable domain: DARVTQTPRHKVTEMGQEVTMRCQPILGHNTVFWYRQTMMQGLELLAYFRNRAPLDDSGMPKDRFSAEMPDATLATLKIQPSEPRDSAVYFCASGLDLGVSYTQETQYFGPGTRLLVL.

Ten or more counts support this clonotype. The chain links TRBV9 to TRBJ1-6; D remains unclear. The germline V gene has CDR1 SGDLS and CDR2 YYNGEE. There are 14 residues in the CDR3. V was clipped by 0 bases and J by 11 bases, with 12 bases between them. For the CDR3, the DNA is TGTGCCAGCAGCGTAGGTGGGGAGACGACACCCCTCCACTTT. This gives the protein CASSVGGETTPLHF.

This clonotype was recorded at least ten times. The chain links TRBV4-2 to TRBJ2-1; 12 bases match TRBD2. The germline V gene has CDR1 LGHNA and CDR2 YNFKEQ. The ends lost 3 bases at V and 5 bases at J; junction bases unmatched: 2. The CDR3 loop spans 15 amino acids. The chain's CDR3 is CASSHRLAGDNEQFF. The CDR3 region has the DNA TGTGCCAGCAGCCATAGACTAGCGGGGGACAATGAGCAGTTCTTC.

This clonotype came up many times. This rearrangement joins TRBV12-3 or TRBV12-4 to TRBJ2-7; 9 bases align to TRBD1. This CDR3 is 14 amino acids long. V was pared by 4 bases and J by 6 bases, with 7 bases of the junction left unmatched. CDR3 nucleotides: TGTGCCAGCAGTTACAGGGGGCGATTGGGCGAGCAGTACTTC. Translating gives CASSYRGRLGEQYF.

The rearrangement uses TRBV20-1 and TRBJ2-3; either TRBD1 or TRBD2 may supply D (6 bases each). The CDR3 is 13 amino acids. Between the trimmed V and J ends, which lost 4 bases and 6 bases, there was a span of 14 bases. Germline V gene data show CDR1 as DFQATT and CDR2 as SNEGSKA (reference sequence). CDR3 region: CSATRIGGDTQYF. The CDR3 coding sequence is TGCAGTGCTACCAGGATAGGGGGGGATACGCAGTATTTT.

This clonotype appeared many times. The chain carries TRBV4-3 and TRBJ2-4; 7 bases agree with TRBD1. This CDR3 spans 18 amino acids. The V gene's germline CDR1 is LGHNA and CDR2 YSLEER. The V and J ends lost 1 base and 0 bases, in that order; junction bases with no gene match: 9. Here the CDR3 DNA reads TGCGCCAGCAGCCAAGCTTCCCCCGGGACAGTAGCCAAAAACATTCAGTACTTC. Protein sequence: CASSQASPGTVAKNIQYF.

This clonotype was detected many times. V is TRBV29-1 and J is TRBJ2-1, with 12 bases lining up with TRBD2. Germline V gives CDR1 SQVTM, CDR2 ANQGSEA. The CDR3 extends over 14 amino acids. The trim removed 7 bases at V and 7 bases at J, leaving 8 bases unmatched. The CDR3 reads CSASLAGGLNEQFF. CDR3 coding DNA: TGCAGCGCCTCCCTAGCGGGAGGGCTAAATGAGCAGTTCTTC.

This clonotype has ten or more counts. The chain has TRBV19 and TRBJ1-1, with D tentatively TRBD1 (6 bases). Trimming stripped 2 bases from V and 7 bases from J, with 8 bases between. Germline V gene data show CDR1 as LNHDA and CDR2 as SQIVND (reference sequence). The CDR3 has 12 residues. The CDR3 sequence: CASSIWGLEAFF. The CDR3 nucleotides are TGTGCCAGTAGTATATGGGGGCTTGAAGCTTTCTTT.

The table lists this clonotype with many counts. The V gene is TRBV25-1, the J gene TRBJ2-7; perhaps TRBD1 as D (6 bases). V gave up 6 bases and J gave up 3 bases, with 12 bases separating them. The CDR3 covers 13 residues. The germline V gene encodes CDR1 MGHDK and CDR2 SYGVNS. This CDR3 is CASSRGVLYEQYF. The CDR3 DNA reads TGTGCCAGCAGCAGGGGTGTACTCTACGAGCAGTACTTC.

This chain uses TRBV20-1 with TRBJ2-7; D possibly corresponds to TRBD2 (6 bases). Trimming stripped 0 bases from V and 4 bases from J, with 13 bases between. This CDR3 spans 14 amino acids. CDR1 is DFQATT, CDR2 SNEGSKA, per germline (reference sequence). The CDR3: CSARDLGTEYEQYF. The CDR3 DNA sequence: TGCAGTGCTAGAGATCTCGGGACTGAGTACGAGCAGTACTTC.

On this clonotype itself: One end of the junction fails to match germline, which may point to a read error. This chain connects TRBV5-6 to TRBJ2-3; a weak D match, TRBD1 (7 bases). Germline V CDR1 and CDR2: SGHDT, YYEEEE. The CDR3 spans 14 residues. The CDR3 DNA is TGTGCCAGCAGCCGAAGAGGGGGGACAGATACGCAGTGTTTT. The encoded protein is CASSRRGGTDTQCF.

In this sample, this clonotype turned up many times. The rearrangement links TRBV5-1 to TRBJ2-1, with 7 nucleotides matching TRBD1. The V segment lost 6 bases and the J segment 8 bases; nucleotides outside the gene matches: 11. The germline V gene encodes CDR1 SGHRS and CDR2 YFSETQ. CDR3 length equals 14 residues. The CDR3 DNA sequence: TGCGCCAGCACCCGACAGGGTAATATCGATGAGCAGTTCTTC. This gives the protein CASTRQGNIDEQFF. The full variable domain, its missing parts supplied by reference TRBV5-1 and TRBJ2-1, is KAGVTQTPRYLIKTRGQQVTLSCSPISGHRSVSWYQQTPGQGLQFLFEYFSETQRNKGNFPGRFSGRQFSNSRSEMNVSTLELGDSALYLCASTRQGNIDEQFFGPGTRLTVL.

The chain employs TRBV19 and TRBJ2-3, with D perhaps matching TRBD2 (6 bases). The CDR3 totals 15 residues. Trimming stripped 7 bases from V and 3 bases from J, with 17 bases between. Germline V lookup: CDR1 LNHDA, CDR2 SQIVND (reference sequence). The CDR3, as DNA: TGTGCCAGTAAAGAGGCGGGAATCGGGACAGATACGCAGTATTTT. It codes for CASKEAGIGTDTQYF.

This clonotype was observed at least ten times. V gene TRBV6-1 combines with J gene TRBJ2-1; D not resolved. Germline-derived CDR1 and CDR2 are MNHNS and SASEGT. The CDR3 loop spans 14 amino acids. Trimming stripped 6 bases from V and 9 bases from J, with 18 bases between. The CDR3 DNA sequence: TGTGCCAGCAGACACCTCGTCGTAGGCCGTGAGCAGTTCTTC. Amino acids: CASRHLVVGREQFF.

This clonotype was found many times. The V call is TRBV12-3 or TRBV12-4, the J call TRBJ2-4, with D maybe TRBD1 (6 bases). This CDR3 is 14 amino acids long. Deletions cut 3 bases from V and 6 bases from J, with 12 bases between. The CDR3 protein is CASSFRDTRNIQYF. CDR3 coding DNA: TGTGCCAGCAGTTTCCGGGACACTAGAAACATTCAGTACTTC.

Ten or more counts support this clonotype. J is TRBJ2-7 and V is TRBV7-9, with 12 nucleotides matching TRBD1. The CDR3 consists of 14 residues. Trimming removed 5 bases from V and 11 bases from J; junction bases left unmatched: 10. Per the germline V gene, CDR1 is SEHNR and CDR2 is FQNEAQ (reference sequence). CDR3 protein: CASSNRDRGPPEYF. CDR3 in DNA: TGTGCCAGCAGCAACCGGGACAGGGGGCCTCCGGAGTACTTC.

Ten or more counts support this clonotype. V and J are TRBV6-2 or TRBV6-3 and TRBJ2-1; 11 nucleotides align to TRBD2. CDR3 length: 14 amino acids. V shed 2 bases and J 9 bases; nucleotides not matched to a gene: 3. Germline V gene sequence: CDR1 MNHEY, CDR2 SVGEGT. Written as DNA, the CDR3 is TGTGCCAGCAGTTACCCAACTAGCGGGGGTGAGCAGTTCTTC. Its translation: CASSYPTSGGEQFF.

This clonotype has a count of ten or more. J is TRBJ2-7 and V is TRBV3-1, with D perhaps TRBD1 (5 bases). CDR1 is LGHDT, CDR2 YNNKEL, per germline (reference sequence). V was shortened by 0 bases and J by 3 bases, with 18 bases between the two germline ends. The CDR3 has 17 residues. The CDR3 sequence is CASSQDRGFYPLYEQYF. The CDR3 nucleotides read TGTGCCAGCAGCCAAGATAGGGGCTTCTACCCCCTCTACGAGCAGTACTTC.

This clonotype has at least ten counts. V and J are TRBV7-2 and TRBJ1-6; D is ambiguous. The CDR3 is 13 residues long. Trimming shortened V by 5 bases and J by 8 bases, and 10 bases separated the two germline ends. Germline CDR1 is SGHTA and CDR2 is FQGNSA. The CDR3 sequence: CASSPSWDSPLHF. The CDR3 DNA is TGTGCCAGCAGCCCGTCGTGGGATTCACCCCTCCACTTT.

This clonotype has at least ten counts. This rearrangement joins TRBV7-2 to TRBJ1-5; the D is unclear. CDR3 length: 14 amino acids. Germline V gene lookup returns CDR1 SGHTA and CDR2 FQGNSA. The V end was cut by 4 bases, the J end by 2 bases, with 9 bases between. The CDR3 loop is CASSSRRGNQPQHF. The CDR3 DNA reads TGTGCCAGCAGCTCCAGGAGGGGCAATCAGCCCCAGCATTTT.